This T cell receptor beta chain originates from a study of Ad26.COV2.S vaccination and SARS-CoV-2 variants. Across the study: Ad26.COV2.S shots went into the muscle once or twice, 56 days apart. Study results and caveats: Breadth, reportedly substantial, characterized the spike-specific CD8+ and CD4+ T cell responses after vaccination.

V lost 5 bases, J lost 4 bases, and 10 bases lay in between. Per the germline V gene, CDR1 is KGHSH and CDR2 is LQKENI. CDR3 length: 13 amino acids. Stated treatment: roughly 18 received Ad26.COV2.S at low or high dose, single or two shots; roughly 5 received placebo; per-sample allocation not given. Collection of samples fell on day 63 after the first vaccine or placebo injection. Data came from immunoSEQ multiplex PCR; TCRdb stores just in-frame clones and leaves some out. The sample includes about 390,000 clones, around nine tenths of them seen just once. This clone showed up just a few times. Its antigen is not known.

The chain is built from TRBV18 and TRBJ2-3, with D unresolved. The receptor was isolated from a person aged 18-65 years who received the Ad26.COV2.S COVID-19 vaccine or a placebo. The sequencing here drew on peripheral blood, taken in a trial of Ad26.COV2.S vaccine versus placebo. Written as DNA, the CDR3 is TGTGCCAGCTCATCCCCAGTGGCAGATACGCAGTATTTT. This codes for CASSSPVADTQYF.